One sample yielded the 10 T cell receptor beta chains listed below, sequenced in a study of T cells in Graves' hyperthyroidism and ophthalmopathy. There were TCR beta CDR3 regions amplified from RNA transcripts. When the TCR CDR3 underwent first-round RT-PCR, the HTBI primer set was used. TCRdb called the multiplex PCR reads again in MiXCR, with one record for every CDR3 protein. This table has 650,000 to 850,000 distinct CDR3 sequences, approximately 19% appearing once. Input material: blood. These receptors came from a woman between 45 and 60 years old with Graves' hyperthyroidism that later progressed to Graves' ophthalmopathy.

The gene calls are TRBV7-9 and TRBJ2-7, with 9 bases fitting TRBD2. CDR3 length: 15 residues. The ends lost 4 bases at V and 7 bases at J; junction bases unmatched: 11. Germline lookup yields CDR1 SEHNR and CDR2 FQNEAQ (reference sequence). The CDR3 DNA reads TGTGCCAGCAGCTCCCCTAGCGGGGATTTGGTAGAGCAGTACTTC. This encodes CASSSPSGDLVEQYF. The entire variable domain, with the rest obtained from reference TRBV7-9 and TRBJ2-7, is as follows: DTGVSQNPRHKITKRGQNVTFRCDPISEHNRLYWYRQTLGQGPEFLTYFQNEAQLEKSRLLSDRFSAERPKGSFSTLEIQRTEQGDSAMYLCASSSPSGDLVEQYFGPGTRLTVT.

The chain has TRBV15 and TRBJ1-5; D call uncertain. CDR3 length: 15 residues. Per the germline V gene, CDR1 is LNHNV and CDR2 is YYDKDF (reference sequence). V lost 0 bases to trimming and J lost 1 base, with 7 bases between them. In DNA form, the CDR3 reads TGTGCCACCAGCAGAGATGGGATGAGCAATCAGCCCCAGCATTTT. It encodes CATSRDGMSNQPQHF.

In this sample, this clonotype turned up a few times. The J gene is TRBJ1-1, the V gene TRBV20-1; 7 nucleotides agree with TRBD1. CDR3 length: 19 amino acids. Germline loops: CDR1 DFQATT, CDR2 SNEGSKA (reference sequence). Trimming removed 0 bases from V and 1 base from J; junction bases left unmatched: 17. The chain's CDR3 is CSARDLGQVPTDQNTEAFF. CDR3 bases: TGCAGTGCTAGAGATCTAGGACAGGTCCCTACCGATCAGAACACTGAAGCTTTCTTT.

This sequence joins TRBV12-3 or TRBV12-4 and TRBJ2-3; D possibly uses TRBD1 or TRBD2 (6 bases each). The CDR3 totals 15 residues. Deletions cut 6 bases from V and 5 bases from J, with 18 bases between. The CDR3 loop is CASRGGTPLRDTQYF. The CDR3 DNA reads as TGTGCCAGCAGGGGCGGGACACCCCTAAGAGATACGCAGTATTTT.

This clonotype was seen a few times. The rearrangement joins TRBV4-1 to TRBJ2-3; 8 positions agree with TRBD2. The CDR3 is 16 residues long. In germline, CDR1 is MGHRA, CDR2 YSYEKL. J lost 2 bases, V lost 4 bases, and 8 bases had no gene match. CDR3 in amino acids: CASSRDGRGDTDTQYF. The CDR3 DNA sequence: TGCGCCAGCAGCCGAGATGGGCGGGGGGACACAGATACGCAGTATTTT.

This clonotype was seen ten or more times. The chain employs TRBV30 and TRBJ1-2, with D hard to call. The CDR3 extends over 10 amino acids. Trimming took 6 bases from V and 2 from J, leaving 4 bases between them. Germline values: CDR1 GTSNPN, CDR2 SVGIG (reference sequence). For the CDR3, the DNA is TGTGCCTGCTCCAACTATGGCTACACCTTC. Protein sequence: CACSNYGYTF.

In its sample, this clonotype was seen many times. The chain combines TRBV7-9 with TRBJ2-5; 7 bases are a match to TRBD2. The CDR3 extends over 14 amino acids. CDR1 SEHNR and CDR2 FQNEAQ come from the germline V gene (reference sequence). The V gene end was trimmed by 3 bases and the J gene end by 6 bases; junction bases not matched to a gene: 7. The CDR3 spells CASSFGLDGKTQYF. The CDR3 bases are TGTGCCAGCAGCTTTGGACTAGATGGGAAGACCCAGTACTTC.

This rearrangement joins TRBV20-1 to TRBJ2-6; perhaps D is TRBD1 or TRBD2 (5 bases each). Germline values: CDR1 DFQATT, CDR2 SNEGSKA (reference sequence). Trimming stripped 3 bases from V and 0 bases from J, with 12 bases between. There are 16 residues in the CDR3. The CDR3 reads CSASRDLSSGANVLTF. The DNA for the CDR3 is TGCAGTGCTAGCCGGGACCTGAGCTCTGGGGCCAACGTCCTGACTTTC.

The chain employs TRBV10-3 and TRBJ2-7; weak D call: TRBD1 (6 bases). Germline V gene lookup returns CDR1 ENHRY and CDR2 SYGVKD. Trimming stripped 6 bases from V and 4 bases from J, with 16 bases between. The CDR3 spans 14 residues. Written as DNA, the CDR3 is TGTGCCATCAGGGGGAGTACAGGGAAGTACGAGCAGTACTTC. It is translated as CAIRGSTGKYEQYF.

The chain combines TRBV5-4 with TRBJ2-3; D gene unclear. Germline assignment: CDR1 SGHNT and CDR2 YYREEE (reference sequence). This CDR3 region has 15 residues. With 5 bases removed from V and 4 bases from J, the gap between germline ends came to 17 bases. In nucleotides, the CDR3 is TGTGCCAGCAGTGAACCAGGCCTAGAATCAGATACGCAGTATTTT. This codes for CASSEPGLESDTQYF. The entire variable domain, with the rest obtained from reference TRBV5-4 and TRBJ2-3, is as follows: ETGVTQSPTHLIKTRGQQVTLRCSSQSGHNTVSWYQQALGQGPQFIFQYYREEENGRGNFPPRFSGLQFPNYSSELNVNALELDDSALYLCASSEPGLESDTQYFGPGTRLTVL.